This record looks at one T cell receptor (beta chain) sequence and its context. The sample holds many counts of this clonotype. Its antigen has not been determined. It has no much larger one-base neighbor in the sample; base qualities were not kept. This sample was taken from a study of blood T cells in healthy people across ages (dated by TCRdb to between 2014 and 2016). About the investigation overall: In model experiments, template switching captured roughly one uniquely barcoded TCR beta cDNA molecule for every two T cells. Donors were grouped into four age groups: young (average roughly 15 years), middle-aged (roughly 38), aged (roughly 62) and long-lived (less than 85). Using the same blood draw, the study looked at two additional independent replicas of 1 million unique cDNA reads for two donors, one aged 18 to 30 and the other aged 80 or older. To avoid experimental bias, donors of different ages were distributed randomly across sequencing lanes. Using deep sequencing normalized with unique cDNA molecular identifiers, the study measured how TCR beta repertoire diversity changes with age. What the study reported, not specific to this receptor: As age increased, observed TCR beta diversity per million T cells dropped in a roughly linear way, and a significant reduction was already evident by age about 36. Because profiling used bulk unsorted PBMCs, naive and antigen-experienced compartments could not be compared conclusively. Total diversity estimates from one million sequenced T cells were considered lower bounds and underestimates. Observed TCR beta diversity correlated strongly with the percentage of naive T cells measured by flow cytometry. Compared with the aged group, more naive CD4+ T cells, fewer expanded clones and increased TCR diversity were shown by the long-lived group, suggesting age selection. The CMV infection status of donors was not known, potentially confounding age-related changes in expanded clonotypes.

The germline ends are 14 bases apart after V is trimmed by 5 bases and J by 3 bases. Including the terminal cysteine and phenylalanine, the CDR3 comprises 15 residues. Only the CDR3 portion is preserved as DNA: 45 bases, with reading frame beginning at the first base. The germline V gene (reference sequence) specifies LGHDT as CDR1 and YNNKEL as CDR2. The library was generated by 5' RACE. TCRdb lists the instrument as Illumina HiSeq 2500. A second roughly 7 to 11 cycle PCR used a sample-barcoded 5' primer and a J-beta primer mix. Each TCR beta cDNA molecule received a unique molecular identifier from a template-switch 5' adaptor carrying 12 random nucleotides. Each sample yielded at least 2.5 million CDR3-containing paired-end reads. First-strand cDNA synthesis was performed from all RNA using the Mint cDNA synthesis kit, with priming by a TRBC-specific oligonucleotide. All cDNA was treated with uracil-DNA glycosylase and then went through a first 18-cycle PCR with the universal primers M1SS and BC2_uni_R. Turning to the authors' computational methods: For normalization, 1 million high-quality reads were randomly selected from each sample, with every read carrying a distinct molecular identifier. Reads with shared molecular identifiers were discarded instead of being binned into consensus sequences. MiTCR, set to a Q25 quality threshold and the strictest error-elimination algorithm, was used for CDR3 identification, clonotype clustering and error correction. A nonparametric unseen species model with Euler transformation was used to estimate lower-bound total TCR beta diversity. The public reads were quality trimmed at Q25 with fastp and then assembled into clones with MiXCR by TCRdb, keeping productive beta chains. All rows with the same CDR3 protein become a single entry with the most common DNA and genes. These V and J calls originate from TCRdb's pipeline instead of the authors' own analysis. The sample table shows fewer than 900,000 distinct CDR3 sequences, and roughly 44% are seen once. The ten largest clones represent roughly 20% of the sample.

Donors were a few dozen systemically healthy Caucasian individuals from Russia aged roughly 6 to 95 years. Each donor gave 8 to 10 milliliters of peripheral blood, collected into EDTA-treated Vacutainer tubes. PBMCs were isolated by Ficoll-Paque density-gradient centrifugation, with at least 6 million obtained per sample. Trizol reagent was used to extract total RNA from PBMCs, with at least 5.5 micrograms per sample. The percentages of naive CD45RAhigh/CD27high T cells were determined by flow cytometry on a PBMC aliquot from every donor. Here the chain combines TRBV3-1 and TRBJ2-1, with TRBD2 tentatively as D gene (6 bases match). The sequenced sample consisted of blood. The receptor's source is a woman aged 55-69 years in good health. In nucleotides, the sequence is TGTGCCAGCAGCGGGGGGTCGACCGTCTACAATGAGCAGTTCTTC. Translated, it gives CASSGGSTVYNEQFF.